The text below deals with one T cell receptor (beta chain). Its antigen remains unidentified. No qualities accompany the bases; no much larger clone lies one base away. This sample stems from a study of cytomegalovirus exposure and HLA in healthy donors (TCRdb year 2017). Broadly, across the study: According to a later analysis, one platform produced both the 110 or so validation repertoires and the 550 to 800 repertoires of the first cohort. The study was designed to test whether signatures of past pathogen exposure could be identified by cataloging public T cell receptors. Along with the roughly 670-subject first cohort, a separate validation cohort of around 110 different subjects was used. High-throughput TCR immunosequencing, statistical association of individual TCRs with disease status, and machine learning were combined to predict cytomegalovirus infection status.

Here is what the overall study found, with its caveats: All 110 or so repertoires were used to score co-occurrence in the validation cohort in a later analysis, because that analysis had no HLA typing for the cohort. Subsequent analysis determined that TCRs grouped into clusters in the first cohort also showed a tendency toward co-occurrence across the roughly 120 validation repertoires, and approximately 94% of cluster scores exceeded 0. A total of 150 to 200 TCR beta chains were listed by the study as associated with cytomegalovirus. While some public TCRs were present in many individuals, most TCR sequences turned up only very rarely across donors. In vitro tests confirmed that a few of the cytomegalovirus-associated TCR beta chains recognize cytomegalovirus antigens. Cytomegalovirus status was reported to be diagnosed by the classifier with high specificity and sensitivity in both the original and validation cohorts. The authors suggested that the approach could potentially be extended to other disease states and immunological phenotypes.

The donors belonged to the validation cohort of about 130 subjects, which was separate from the roughly 700-subject first cohort. Trimming leaves V shorter by 7 bases and J shorter by 5 bases, with the junction holding 10 bases beyond the gene matches. The CDR3 numbers 14 residues from cysteine through phenylalanine. Solely the CDR3 DNA is kept, with 42 bases framed from the first base. CDR1 and CDR2, per the germline V gene, are MDHEN and SYDVKM. Library construction relied on the immunoSEQ multiplex PCR assay. The authors' analysis ran thus. To diagnose cytomegalovirus status from the catalog of TCR beta chain sequences, a statistical classification framework was built. Sourced from immuneACCESS, this table was stored by TCRdb with only in-frame sequences that have V and J called. A share of the clones is absent; for the studies checked, an unresolved V gene accounts for under half, and the remainder has no known explanation. The DNA gave D and trimming, while V, J and clone size come from that table. The sample table holds approximately 70,000 clones, of which approximately 94% were seen once. Roughly 3.2% of the sample rests with the top ten.

The chain employs TRBV28 and TRBJ2-7; TRBD1 fits 8 bases in the junction. The specimen was PBMCs. This clonotype was obtained from a woman younger than 35 in good health and CMV-seropositive. The nucleotides are TGTGCCAGCACCGAATTGACAGGGGTTCACGAGCAGTACTTC. It translates to CASTELTGVHEQYF.